Here is one TCR beta chain with its context. These data are taken from a study of blood T cell repertoires in COVID-19. Study overall: Acute and convalescent COVID-19 samples came from the United States, Italy and Spain. Sources were T cells, B-cell-depleted T cells, or PBMCs; the material itself was cDNA or gDNA.

This CDR3 spans 12 amino acids. Trimming removed 0 bases from V and 4 bases from J, with 5 bases in between. Per germline, CDR1 GTSNPN and CDR2 SVGIG (reference sequence). Per the original data handling: Researchers report that nucleated cell counts were estimated from reference gene primer amplification. The method was immunoSEQ multiplex PCR; TCRdb's version includes in-frame clones alone and lacks a portion of them. D and trimming were read from the DNA, whereas the V and J calls and clone size are those reported in that table. The sample contains over 70,000 clones, more than 75% of which appear only once.

Sequenced sample: peripheral blood. This sequence originates from a man in his sixties or seventies with acute or convalescent COVID-19. V gene TRBV30 combines with J gene TRBJ2-3; D not certain. CDR3: CAWSVLADTQYF. The CDR3 DNA reads TGTGCCTGGAGTGTACTTGCAGATACGCAGTATTTT.